The TCR beta chain under discussion was sequenced for a study of cytomegalovirus exposure and HLA in healthy donors. It was with 60 Vbeta and 13 Jbeta primers that the PCR ran. Original data processing: Later, tens of millions of unique TCR beta chains were counted in an analysis, and approximately 10 million of them were shared. Here immunoSEQ multiplex PCR was the method, and the copy in TCRdb shows in-frame clones only, minus some. V and J calls and clone size are copied from that table; D and trimming were computed from the DNA. Counted here are over 100,000 clones, less than 70% occurring once; the ten biggest clones make up roughly 5.9%. CDR1 MNHEY and CDR2 SVGAGI come from the germline V gene. The CDR3 covers 14 residues. V gave up 2 bases and J gave up 5 bases; unmatched junction bases: 5. Details on this clone: What it binds is unknown.

Whole-study results and caveats: Of the V segments, some could not be distinguished, including TRBV6-2 and TRBV6-3, and were excluded. Later analysis associated a missense DCLRE1C variant with TCR beta V- and J-gene trimming.

The J gene is TRBJ2-7, the V gene TRBV6-5; 8 nucleotides align to TRBD1. Input material: PBMCs. This receptor was identified in a woman aged 70-85 years in good health and CMV-seropositive. The CDR3 region has the DNA TGTGCCAGCAGTTACAGGACAGGGTTCGACGAGCAGTACTTC. Its translation is CASSYRTGFDEQYF.